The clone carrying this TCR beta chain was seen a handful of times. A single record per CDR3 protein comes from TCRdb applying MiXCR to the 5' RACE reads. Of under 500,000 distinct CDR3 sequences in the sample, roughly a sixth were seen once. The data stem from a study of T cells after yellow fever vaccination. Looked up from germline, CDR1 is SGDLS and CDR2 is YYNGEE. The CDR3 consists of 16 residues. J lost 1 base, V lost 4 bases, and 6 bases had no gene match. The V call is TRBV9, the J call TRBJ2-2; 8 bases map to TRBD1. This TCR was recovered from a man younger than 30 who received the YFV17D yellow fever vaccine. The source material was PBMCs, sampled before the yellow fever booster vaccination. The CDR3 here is CASSPRTGMNTGELFF. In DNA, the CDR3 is TGTGCCAGCAGCCCACGGACAGGGATGAACACCGGGGAGCTGTTTTTT.